A single TCR beta chain is shown here with its context. It has no known antigen specificity. No base qualities exist here, and no much larger clone lies one base off it. This entry belongs to a study of identical twins (TCRdb year 2016). Turning to the overall study: TCR alpha and beta repertoires from monozygotic twins, unrelated adults of various ages and cord blood were deep-sequenced to test whether fetal clonotypes persist. To rule out contamination, replicate twin experiments were performed at different times with different library preparation protocols. The study at large found these results: Because the same donors could not be followed over many years, the conclusions depended on cross-sectional statistical analysis. Compared with coincidental sharing between unrelated individuals, out-of-frame TCR alpha sequences shared between twins had an excess of sequences with low generation probability. Zero-insertion analyses could be partly confounded by invariant T cells such as MAIT and iNKT, although diverse VJ usage argued against such confounding for most clonotypes. Abundant cord blood beta clonotypes carried fewer insertions; young adult naive repertoires showed a weaker similar trend, while memory repertoires showed none. Excess twin sharing in beta out-of-frame sequences was weaker because fewer shared sequences lowered the signal-to-noise ratio. Out-of-frame TCR alpha sharing in monozygotic twins was systematically underestimated by recombination models, whereas sharing between unrelated individuals was in agreement with the recombination models.

Every donor in the study was a healthy Caucasian. Three pairs of female monozygotic twins, all aged about 18 to 30 years, were included in the twin cohort. Positive isolation kits from Invitrogen were used to isolate the CD4+ and CD8+ T cell populations. The library relied on 5' RACE. TCRdb records Illumina HiSeq 2000 as the sequencer. A universal primer binding site was introduced by template switching, and a unique molecular identifier was present in the final cDNA, enabling accurate counting of TCR cDNA molecules. First-strand cDNA for TCR alpha and beta chains was synthesized from specific primers in the conserved constant-segment region. To control for contamination, every cDNA library carried two barcodes: a SMART-Mk sample barcode plus Illumina barcodes. TruSeq adapter sequences, together with Illumina sample barcodes, were added in two successive PCR steps. The TCR alpha and beta cDNA libraries were sequenced on the Illumina HiSeq platform using custom primers. As for the authors' bioinformatics: Unique molecular identifiers were extracted from raw reads with MiGEC, and CDR3 positions were determined with MiXCR. Recombination models were inferred per individual with the repgenHMM and IGoR tools using an EM algorithm. The analysis of shared clonotypes was done with the tcR package in R, with sharing normalized by the product of cloneset sizes. To study raw recombination without the effects of thymic and clonal selection, out-of-frame nonproductive sequences were analyzed. TCRdb redid the processing of the public reads, applying fastp at Q25 and MiXCR, and retained in-frame beta chains. Merged by CDR3 protein, the rows form single entries marked with the most common genes and DNA. TCRdb's processing, not the authors', yielded these V and J calls. The table for this sample lists 400,000 to 550,000 distinct CDR3 sequences; around 20% of them were counted only once. The ten largest clones take up around 1% of the sample.

These data also featured in a second study, about T cells expressing NK-cell markers. The second source states: In sorted CD3+CD56+NKG2C+, CD3+CD56+NKG2C- and CD3+CD56-NKG2C+ T-cell subsets from several donors, TCR beta-chain repertoires were profiled. Seven of the eight sequenced donors were HCMV-seropositive and one was HCMV-seronegative. In several experiments an anti-gammadeltaTCR antibody was added to restrict sorting to alphabetaTCR-expressing T cells. In about six donors, the dominant CD3+CD56+NKG2C+ clonotypes were found to rank among the top 10 CD8+ clonotypes and to make up 1.0-7.0% of CD8+ T cells. Those dominant clonotypes were again the most abundant among CD3+CD56-NKG2C+ cells in four donors, at roughly 25-65%. It remained unclear whether the expanded NKG2C-expressing T cell clones were specific for HCMV antigens. All eight donors whose samples were sequenced were randomly selected healthy volunteers, three of them men and five women. A commercial ELISA kit detecting HCMV-specific IgG in serum was used to determine HCMV serostatus. MIGEC handled demultiplexing of the reads and grouping by UMI, while MiTCR was used to assemble and quantify clonotypes. Only TCR cDNA sequences supported by at least two reads were kept to exclude erroneous sequences. The tcR package was used for downstream repertoire analysis, and clonotypes were matched across fractions by CDR3 nucleotide sequence plus V segment. VDJmatch was used to annotate antigen specificity against VDJdb, with one amino acid substitution in CDR3 allowed.

The sample comprised CD4+ T cells sorted from blood. The TCR originated in a woman aged 18-29 years in good health.

The sequenced DNA is TGCGCCAGCAGCCAAGATCTACAGGGGAACAATCAGCCCCAGCATTTT. Its coded protein is CASSQDLQGNNQPQHF. In this chain, TRBV4-3 is recombined with TRBJ1-5, with 7 bases aligning to TRBD1. As encoded in the germline V gene, CDR1 is LGHNA while CDR2 is YSLEER. CDR3 length: 16 amino acids, cysteine to phenylalanine. Solely the CDR3 DNA is kept, with 48 bases framed from the first base. V trim: 0 bases; J trim: 3 bases; unmatched bases: 5.